This paragraph reports one T cell receptor (beta chain). This receptor's antigen is unknown. This sample stems from a study of monozygotic twins with inflammatory bowel disease (dated by TCRdb to about 2019). Background on the whole study: In total, approximately 30 monozygotic twin pairs made up the full study: 19 Danish pairs, all IBD-discordant, plus nine German pairs, of which four were IBD-concordant and five were IBD-discordant. Each individual had, on average, about 151 000 unique TCRalpha sequences and 181 000 unique TCRbeta sequences available for analysis. Within discordant pairs, disease-associated traits were sought mainly by comparing IBD patients with their genetically identical healthy co-twins.

The full study reports these points: Compared with healthy twins, IBD patients had fewer clonotypes in common with other individuals, a difference most pronounced in patients showing signs of disease activity. No difference in repertoire similarity was observed between concordant and discordant twins, possibly owing to limited statistical power. Because patients were on differing immunosuppressive treatments, the repertoires may have picked up extra background noise and inter-individual variability. The results gave no support for a single strong signal or clonotype linked to IBD. TCRbeta repertoire diversity, by inverse Simpson index, was decreased in IBD patients compared with their healthy co-twins. Different T cell subtypes could not be distinguished in the analysis.

Libraries were built with 5' RACE. For each TCR library, 3,500 to 4,500 ng of total RNA was used. cDNA was synthesized with SMARTScribe reverse transcriptase in eight separate reactions per sample. During cDNA synthesis, unique molecular identifiers containing a 6-nucleotide sample barcode were introduced by template switching. TCRalpha and TCRbeta cDNA was amplified in two nested PCRs of 16 and 9 cycles, and bead purification was carried out after each PCR. Before amplification, the cDNA was treated with uracil DNA-glycosylase and purified using the QIAquick PCR purification kit. In the second PCR, Illumina TruSeq-compatible adapters and sample-specific barcodes were added. Library quality and concentration were assessed using TapeStation and Qubit, and roughly 5.5 ng of each library was pooled. Sequencing of the pooled libraries was done on an Illumina HiSeq2500 single-index Rapid Run using custom sequencing primers and 2 x 100 bp reads. Regarding the original processing steps: UMI-based consensus assembly with MiGEC version 1.2.6 was used to correct PCR and sequencing errors. MiXCR version 2.1.1 handled V(D)J alignment, clonotype assembly and CDR3 extraction. Gene usage, clonotype sharing and MAIT/NKT TCR abundance were normalised by analysing the top 1000, 10 000 and 20 000 clonotypes per sample. After downsampling to 27 000 UMIs, diversity was calculated as the inverse Simpson index using the vegan R package. Statistical testing used paired Mann-Whitney U tests on the discordant twin pairs and applied Benjamini-Hochberg correction for multiple testing. The reads were reprocessed in TCRdb, with one entry per CDR3 protein sequence and no accompanying DNA. TCRdb assigned the V and J calls; the authors' analysis was not used. Per the sample table, the count is around 220,000 distinct CDR3 sequences. More than 7.5% of the sample lies in the top ten.

A 2.5 ml peripheral blood sample was drawn into PAXgene tubes per donor and stored at -80°C. Without any T cell sorting, total RNA was extracted from whole blood using the PAXgene blood miRNA kit on an automated QIAcube. Peripheral blood from monozygotic twin pairs, either concordant or discordant for inflammatory bowel disease, underwent deep TCRalpha and TCRbeta repertoire profiling that used unique molecular barcoding. Smoking habits were recorded for all twin pairs, with individuals classified as current, former or never smokers. CDR1 and CDR2, looked up from the germline V gene, are KGHSH and LQKENI. Reading from cysteine to phenylalanine, the CDR3 counts 14 amino acids. No nucleotide data were recorded.

Specimen: blood. This clonotype was obtained from a human donor with ulcerative colitis or Crohn's disease, or a healthy co-twin of an affected twin (not recorded which). The chain is encoded by TRBV18 joined to TRBJ2-1; the D call from TCRdb, TRBD1, cannot be confirmed without DNA. This receptor has the CDR3 CATGASQGRNEQFF. The variable domain in full, with residues beyond the CDR3 obtained from the reference TRBV18 and TRBJ2-1 genes, is NAGVMQNPRHLVRRRGQEARLRCSPMKGHSHVYWYRQLPEEGLKFMVYLQKENIIDESGMPKERFSAEFPKEGPSILRIQQVVRGDSAAYFCATGASQGRNEQFFGPGTRLTVL.